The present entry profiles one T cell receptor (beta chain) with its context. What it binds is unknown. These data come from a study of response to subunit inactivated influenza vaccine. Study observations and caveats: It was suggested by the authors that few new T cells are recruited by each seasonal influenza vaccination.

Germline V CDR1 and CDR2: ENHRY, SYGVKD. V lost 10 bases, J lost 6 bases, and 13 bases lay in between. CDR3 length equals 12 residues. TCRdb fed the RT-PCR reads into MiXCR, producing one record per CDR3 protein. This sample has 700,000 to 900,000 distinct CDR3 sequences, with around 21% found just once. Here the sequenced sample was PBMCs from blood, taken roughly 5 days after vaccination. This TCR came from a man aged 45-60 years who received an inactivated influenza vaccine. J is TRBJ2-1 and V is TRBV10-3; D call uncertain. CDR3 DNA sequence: TGTGCCACCGGACCCGTCCCCAATGAGCAGTTCTTC. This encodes CATGPVPNEQFF.